The clone carrying this T cell receptor beta chain is judged medium-sized (0.01 to 0.1%). The entry originates in a study of type 1 regulatory T cells. Background on the study: T-allo10 is an in vitro-generated, Tr1-enriched CD4 T cell product specific for alloantigen.

Each CDR3 protein is one row after TCRdb ran MiXCR on the reads. Altogether 2,000 to 2,500 distinct CDR3 sequences are present, around 6.7% being singletons, with the ten largest covering about 2.2%. The CDR3 sequence is 15 residues long. V was clipped by 0 bases and J by 7 bases, with 14 bases between them. CDR1 LGHNT and CDR2 FRNRAP come from the germline V gene. The origin of this receptor is a human donor in good health. Sequencing was done on a sample of CD4+ T cells, either the whole sample or a sorted fraction (not recorded which). This rearrangement joins TRBV12-5 to TRBJ2-3; D is undetermined. The CDR3 region has the DNA TGTGCTAGTGGTTTGGTACTCGGCAGAGGAAATACGCAGTATTTT. This codes for CASGLVLGRGNTQYF. Full variable domain (remainder filled in from reference TRBV12-5 and TRBJ2-3): DARVTQTPRHKVTEMGQEVTMRCQPILGHNTVFWYRQTMMQGLELLAYFRNRAPLDDSGMPKDRFSAEMPDATLATLKIQPSEPRDSAVYFCASGLVLGRGNTQYFGPGTRLTVL.